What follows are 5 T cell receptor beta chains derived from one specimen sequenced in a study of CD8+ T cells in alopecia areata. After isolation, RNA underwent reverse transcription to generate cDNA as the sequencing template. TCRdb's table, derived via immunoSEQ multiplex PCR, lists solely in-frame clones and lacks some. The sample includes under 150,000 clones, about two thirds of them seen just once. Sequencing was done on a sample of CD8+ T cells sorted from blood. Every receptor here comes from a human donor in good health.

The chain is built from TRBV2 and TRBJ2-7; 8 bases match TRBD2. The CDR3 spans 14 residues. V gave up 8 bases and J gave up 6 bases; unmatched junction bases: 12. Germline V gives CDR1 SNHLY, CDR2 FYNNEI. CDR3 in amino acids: CASRNSGLAIEQYF. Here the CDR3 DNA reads TGTGCCAGCCGCAATTCTGGACTAGCCATCGAGCAGTACTTC.

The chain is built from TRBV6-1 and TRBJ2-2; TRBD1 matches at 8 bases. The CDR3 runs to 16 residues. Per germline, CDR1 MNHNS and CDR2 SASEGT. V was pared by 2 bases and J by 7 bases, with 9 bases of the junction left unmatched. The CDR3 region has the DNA TGTGCCAGCAGTGAACCTGGGACAGGAACGGACGGGGAGCTGTTTTTT. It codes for CASSEPGTGTDGELFF.

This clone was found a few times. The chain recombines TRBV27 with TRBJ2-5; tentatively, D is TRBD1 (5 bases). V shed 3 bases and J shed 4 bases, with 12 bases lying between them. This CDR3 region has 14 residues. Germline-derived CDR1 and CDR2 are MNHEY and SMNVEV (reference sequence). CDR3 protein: CASSLGRYRETQYF. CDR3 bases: TGTGCCAGCAGTTTGGGGCGGTATAGAGAGACCCAGTACTTC.

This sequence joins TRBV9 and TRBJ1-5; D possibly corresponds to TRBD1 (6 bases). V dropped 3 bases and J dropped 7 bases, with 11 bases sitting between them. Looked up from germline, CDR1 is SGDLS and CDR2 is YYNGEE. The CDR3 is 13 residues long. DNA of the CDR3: TGTGCCAGCAGCGCGGGACATTTCCAGCCCCAGCATTTT. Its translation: CASSAGHFQPQHF.

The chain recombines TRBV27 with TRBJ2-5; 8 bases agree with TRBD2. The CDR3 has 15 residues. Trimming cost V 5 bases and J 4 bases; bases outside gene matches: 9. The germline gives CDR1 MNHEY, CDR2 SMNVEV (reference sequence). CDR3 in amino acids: CASSPRGSGRETQYF. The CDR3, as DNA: TGTGCCAGCAGTCCAAGGGGAAGCGGGAGAGAGACCCAGTACTTC.